Below, one T cell receptor (beta chain) is given with its context. The antigen is not known. Time point defined: cycle 4 day 1 (C4D1), after about 6 weeks of nivolumab. There was relapse after autologous stem cell transplantation in every patient, and there was variation in brentuximab vedotin exposure. Per germline, CDR1 SNHLY and CDR2 FYNNEI. The CDR3 sequence is 17 residues long. Trimming at V came to 8 bases and at J to 1 base, leaving 17 bases not matched to a gene. Method: immunoSEQ multiplex PCR; TCRdb's copy keeps in-frame clones and lacks some. Seen here are roughly 50,000 clones, 90% observed once, and the top ten hold approximately 15%. These data come from a study of PD-1 blockade in classical Hodgkin lymphoma. Findings and limits, study-wide: Partial responders and progressors had significantly lower baseline TCR diversity.

The rearrangement links TRBV2 to TRBJ2-7; 7 nucleotides align to TRBD1. The sequences come from peripheral blood mononuclear cells (PBMCs), collected before the fourth cycle of nivolumab. This TCR derives from a human donor with classical Hodgkin lymphoma. CDR3 region: CASVPPDGTAYSYEQYF. For the CDR3, the DNA is TGTGCCAGCGTCCCCCCCGACGGGACAGCTTATTCCTACGAGCAGTACTTC. Supplemented by reference TRBV2 and TRBJ2-7, the full variable domain reads EPEVTQTPSHQVTQMGQEVILRCVPISNHLYFYWYRQILGQKVEFLVSFYNNEISEKSEIFDDQFSVERPDGSNFTLKIRSTKLEDSAMYFCASVPPDGTAYSYEQYFGPGTRLTVT.